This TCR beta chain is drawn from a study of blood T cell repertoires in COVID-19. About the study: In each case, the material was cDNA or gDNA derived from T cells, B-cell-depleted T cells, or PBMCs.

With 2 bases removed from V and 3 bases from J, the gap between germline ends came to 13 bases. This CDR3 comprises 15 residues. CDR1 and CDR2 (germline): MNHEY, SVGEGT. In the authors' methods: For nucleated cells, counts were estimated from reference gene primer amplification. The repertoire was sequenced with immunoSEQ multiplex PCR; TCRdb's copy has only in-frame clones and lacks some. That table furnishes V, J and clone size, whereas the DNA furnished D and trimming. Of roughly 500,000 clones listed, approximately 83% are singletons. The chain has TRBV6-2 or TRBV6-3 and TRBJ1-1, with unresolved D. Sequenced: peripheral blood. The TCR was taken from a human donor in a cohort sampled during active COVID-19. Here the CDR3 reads CASSYGERPDTEAFF. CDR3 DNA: TGTGCCAGCAGTTACGGGGAGCGGCCGGACACTGAAGCTTTCTTT.